Included here is one T cell receptor (beta chain) sequence, with context. No antigen is known for it. Per-base qualities were not stored, and no clone one base away is much larger. The instrument was an Illumina NovaSeq 6000. cDNA libraries for TCRalpha and TCRbeta were prepared by 5'RACE using constant-segment primers, with sample barcodes and unique molecular identifiers added. RNA was extracted from every sample with Trizol reagent. Amplification of the libraries took two PCR steps, and the second step added a second sample barcode plus Illumina TruSeq adapters. Libraries were sequenced on an Illumina NovaSeq with 2 x 150 bp paired-end reads. In the source study's methods: Demultiplexing of reads and collapsing into UMI-guided consensus sequences were performed with migec v1.2.7. Using mixcr v2.1.11, the UMI consensuses were aligned to TRA and TRB V and J templates and assembled into clonotypes. A clonotype was counted as expanded or contracted only if both edgeR and NoisET called the change significant, with noise models trained on biological replicates. For edgeR calls, the cutoffs were a false discovery rate-adjusted p below 0.01 and a log2 fold-change threshold of 1. As an exploratory analysis of dynamics, max-normalized trajectories of the 1000 most abundant clonotypes were examined with PCA combined with hierarchical clustering. Separately sequenced CD4+ and CD8+ repertoires were used to assign the CD4 or CD8 phenotype of responding clones. TCRdb cleaned the public reads at Q25 with fastp, built clones with MiXCR and kept in-frame beta chains. Rows are unified per CDR3 protein, each entry keeping the most common DNA and genes. The V and J calls here are based on TCRdb, not the publication. Across this sample there are about 400,000 distinct CDR3 sequences, with about 25% seen only once. The ten largest clones take up about an eighth of the sample.

Ficoll-Paque density gradient centrifugation was used to isolate PBMCs. The record originates from a study of T-cell memory formation after mild COVID-19 (dated by TCRdb to the early 2020s). Regarding the study in general: TCR sequence clusters from the two donors were largely donor specific. Longitudinal TCRalpha and TCRbeta repertoire sequencing tracked T-cell clones expanding and contracting after mild COVID-19 in a couple of donors. Two young, previously healthy adult volunteers made up the cohort, one male and one female. Findings and caveats that apply to the study as a whole: Balanced CD4/CD8 phenotypes were observed for clones contracting from day 15 to 85, whereas a bias towards CD4+ was observed for a second wave of clones expanding from day 15 to 37. Contracting CD4+ clones were found mainly in CM and EM memory subsets, while CD8+ clones were enriched in EMRA. SARS-CoV-2 specificity of the second-wave clones peaking on day 37 was not confirmed. The study covered only a couple of mild cases, and larger cohorts including severe cases with pre-infection samples were considered necessary. Some responding clones were detected in pre-infection memory, which suggested that pre-existing cross-reactive memory T cells had joined the SARS-CoV-2 response.

CDR1 SGHTA and CDR2 FQGNSA were looked up in the germline V gene. The V end loses 1 base and the J end loses 0 bases, and a stretch of 14 bases separates them. Taken from cysteine to phenylalanine, the CDR3 has 17 residues. Only the CDR3 portion is preserved as DNA: 51 bases, with reading frame beginning at the first base. Sequences were obtained from PBMCs or a T cell subset sorted from them (not recorded which). The chain was built from TRBV7-2 and TRBJ2-3; no D gene can be assigned with confidence. This TCR derives from an adult woman who had mild COVID-19 (a few samples of this study predate the infection). The sample titles of this study are shuffled in the database, so cell type and time point are left out; the donor was told from shared clones. In nucleotide form, the sequence is TGTGCCAGCAGCTTAGGCGCTCCGTACTCTAGCACAGATACGCAGTATTTT. This gives the protein CASSLGAPYSSTDTQYF.